Sequencing of this T cell receptor (beta chain) was carried out in a study of response to subunit inactivated influenza vaccine. Via MiXCR, TCRdb re-called the RT-PCR reads, giving one row per CDR3 protein. The top ten clones hold about 9.4% of a sample with 300,000 to 350,000 distinct CDR3 sequences, around 22% of them seen once. A remark on this clonotype: Sequence at one end of the junction differs from germline and may be a read error.

Germline V gives CDR1 SGHRS, CDR2 YFSETQ. The CDR3 spans 11 residues. The chain links TRBV5-1 to TRBJ2-5; no clear D gene. This specimen consisted of PBMCs from blood, obtained less than 22 months after vaccination. This clonotype originated in a man aged 45-69 years who received an inactivated influenza vaccine. DNA of the CDR3: TGCGCCAGCAGCTCTCAAGAGGCCCAGTACTTC. This translates into CASSSQEAQYF.